The next 28 T cell receptor beta chains were all read from a single sample in a study of patients and donors after allogeneic stem cell transplantation. TCRdb ran MiXCR on the RT-PCR reads and lists one entry per CDR3 protein. The sample contains about 70,000 distinct CDR3 sequences, 26% of which appear only once. The sample consisted of blood, either unsorted or a sorted T cell fraction (not recorded which). The receptors derive from a human donor who was either an allogeneic HSCT recipient or a stem cell or donor lymphocyte infusion donor (not recorded which). It is not recorded whose cells these are; they may come from a transplant donor.

This clonotype was seen more than once but under ten times. This chain joins TRBV12-3 or TRBV12-4 and TRBJ2-1; TRBD2 is a possible D gene (6 bases). The CDR3 totals 14 residues. V was trimmed by 7 bases and J by 7 bases, leaving 17 bases between them. The CDR3 region has the DNA TGTGCCAGCATCCCTAGTAGGAGGGTTAATGAGCAGTTCTTC. This sequence encodes CASIPSRRVNEQFF.

The chain uses TRBV10-3 and TRBJ1-1, with TRBD1 identical over 7 bases. Losses at the gene ends were 10 bases for V and 4 bases for J; bases not matched to a gene: 12. Germline CDR1 and CDR2: ENHRY and SYGVKD. This CDR3 has 14 residues. CDR3 nucleotides: TGTGCCACCAAGAAGTTAGACAGGGTCACTGAAGCTTTCTTT. Translation gives CATKKLDRVTEAFF.

Only a few counts were recorded for this clonotype. J is TRBJ1-1 and V is TRBV6-4; D is possibly TRBD1 (5 bases). Germline V gene data show CDR1 as MRHNA and CDR2 as SNTAGT. CDR3 length: 13 residues. V was trimmed by 3 bases and J by 7 bases, leaving 12 bases between them. CDR3 nucleotides: TGTGCCAGCAGTGAACACGGGACTAGTGAAGCTTTCTTT. Its protein product is CASSEHGTSEAFF.

The chain employs TRBV10-2 and TRBJ2-1; 13 positions agree with TRBD2. The CDR3 is 18 amino acids. The V gene end was trimmed by 6 bases and the J gene end by 0 bases; junction bases not matched to a gene: 8. Germline V gene sequence: CDR1 WSHSY, CDR2 SAAADI. CDR3 nucleotide sequence: TGCGCCAGCAGCCGAACTAGCGGGAGGGCAATCTCCTACAATGAGCAGTTCTTC. It specifies CASSRTSGRAISYNEQFF.

On this clonotype: Without the conserved terminal phenylalanine or tryptophan, this CDR3 likely stems from a read error. The chain employs TRBV7-8 and TRBJ1-2, with 8 nucleotides matching TRBD1. Germline-derived CDR1 and CDR2 are SGHVS and FQNEAQ. V was pared by 0 bases and J by 4 bases, with 4 bases of the junction left unmatched. The CDR3 has 15 residues. CDR3 region: CASSLAWTGTYGYTL. CDR3 nucleotides: TGTGCCAGCAGCTTAGCGTGGACAGGGACCTATGGCTACACCCTC.

The V and J genes are TRBV5-1 and TRBJ1-1; D remains ambiguous. V was pared by 2 bases and J by 5 bases, with 16 bases between. In germline, CDR1 is SGHRS, CDR2 YFSETQ. This CDR3 is 15 amino acids long. CDR3 region: CASSFGLGMGTEAFF. CDR3 coding DNA: TGCGCCAGCAGCTTTGGGCTCGGGATGGGGACTGAAGCTTTCTTT.

This clonotype showed up just a few times. The chain joins TRBV4-3 to TRBJ2-1, with TRBD2 as a possible D gene (6 bases). The germline V gene encodes CDR1 LGHNA and CDR2 YSLEER. The CDR3 is 16 amino acids. Deletions cut 0 bases from V and 2 bases from J, with 11 bases between. This CDR3 is CASSQDPGAPYNEQFF. The CDR3 DNA follows: TGCGCCAGCAGCCAAGACCCGGGAGCCCCCTACAATGAGCAGTTCTTC.

This clonotype was recorded a few times. The chain carries TRBV10-3 and TRBJ2-7, with D unresolved. The CDR3 is 13 residues long. Germline V lookup: CDR1 ENHRY, CDR2 SYGVKD. Trimming cost V 5 bases and J 0 bases, with 8 bases left between them. CDR3 sequence: CAISTESSYEQYF. The DNA for the CDR3 is TGTGCCATCAGTACAGAGAGCTCCTACGAGCAGTACTTC.

Ten or more counts support this clonotype. V is TRBV4-2 and J is TRBJ1-5; TRBD1 agrees at 9 bases. V shed 2 bases, J shed 2 bases, and the junction held 7 bases outside the gene matches. CDR1 and CDR2 (germline): LGHNA, YNFKEQ. The CDR3 has 17 residues. The CDR3 DNA follows: TGTGCCAGCAGCCAAACGGACAGGGGAAGGGGCAATCAGCCCCAGCATTTT. Its protein is CASSQTDRGRGNQPQHF.

The chain links TRBV6-5 to TRBJ2-4; D is possibly TRBD2 (6 bases). CDR1 is MNHEY, CDR2 SVGAGI, per germline. V shed 8 bases and J shed 3 bases, with 20 bases lying between them. This CDR3 has 16 amino acids. The CDR3 here is CASRTRGRLDKNIQYF. DNA of the CDR3: TGTGCCAGCCGAACGAGAGGGAGGTTGGACAAAAACATTCAGTACTTC.

The chain has TRBV13 and TRBJ2-7; 9 bases map to TRBD2. V trimming: 2 bases; J trimming: 3 bases; junction bases outside the gene matches: 5. Germline V gene sequence: CDR1 PRHDT, CDR2 FYEKMQ (reference sequence). The CDR3 contains 15 residues. DNA of the CDR3: TGTGCCAGCAGCTTAAAATCTAGCGGGAACTACGAGCAGTACTTC. Translated, it gives CASSLKSSGNYEQYF.

The chain is built from TRBV5-5 and TRBJ1-4; D remains ambiguous. The germline gives CDR1 SGHKS, CDR2 YYEKEE (reference sequence). CDR3 length: 13 amino acids. V was shortened by 2 bases and J by 7 bases, with 9 bases between the two germline ends. CDR3 loop: CASSFRYGEKLFF. Written as DNA, the CDR3 is TGTGCCAGCAGCTTCCGGTACGGTGAAAAACTGTTTTTT.

Only a few counts were recorded for this clonotype. The chain employs TRBV25-1 and TRBJ1-4, with 10 bases fitting TRBD1. The CDR3 has 16 amino acids. Germline trimming cut 6 bases from V and 5 bases from J; bases unmatched to any gene: 9. CDR1 MGHDK and CDR2 SYGVNS come from the germline V gene. CDR3: CASSRQGARKNEKLFF. CDR3 bases: TGTGCCAGCAGCCGACAGGGGGCGAGGAAAAATGAAAAACTGTTTTTT.

The chain joins TRBV29-1 to TRBJ1-2; possible D gene TRBD1, 5 bases. Germline V gene data show CDR1 as SQVTM and CDR2 as ANQGSEA. V dropped 4 bases and J dropped 14 bases, with 17 bases sitting between them. The CDR3 loop spans 11 amino acids. The CDR3 nucleotides read TGCAGCGTTGGAGGGTCCTGGGGCGGGACCTTC. Translating gives CSVGGSWGGTF.

This clonotype was observed a few times. The chain couples TRBV12-5 to TRBJ2-4; TRBD1 or TRBD2 may be the D gene (5 bases each). This CDR3 is 17 amino acids long. Trimming removed 4 bases from V and 2 bases from J, with 18 bases in between. Germline lookup yields CDR1 LGHNT and CDR2 FRNRAP. The CDR3 region has the DNA TGTGCTAGTGGTTGGGGGTACGCGCGAGCAACCAAAAACATTCAGTACTTC. Amino acid sequence: CASGWGYARATKNIQYF.

V and J are TRBV13 and TRBJ2-1; D is ambiguous. Trimming pared 3 bases from V and 2 bases from J, leaving 11 bases between. Germline lookup yields CDR1 PRHDT and CDR2 FYEKMQ (reference sequence). CDR3 size: 15 residues. As DNA, the CDR3 is TGTGCCAGCAGCTTGAGGCTTTGGGCCTACAATGAGCAGTTCTTC. Residues: CASSLRLWAYNEQFF.

There are a few counts of this clonotype. The chain combines TRBV12-3 or TRBV12-4 with TRBJ2-5; no clear D gene. This CDR3 spans 13 amino acids. Trimming cost V 6 bases and J 5 bases, with 13 bases left between them. The CDR3, as DNA: TGTGCCAGCAGCTTCTTACTCATGGAGACCCAGTACTTC. Protein product: CASSFLLMETQYF.

The genes are TRBV10-3 and TRBJ1-5; D unclear. Trimming took 4 bases from V and 6 from J, leaving 7 bases between them. Per the germline V gene, CDR1 is ENHRY and CDR2 is SYGVKD. This CDR3 comprises 12 residues. DNA for the CDR3: TGTGCCATCAGTGGTTACGGTCAGCCCCAGCATTTT. Its protein is CAISGYGQPQHF.

This clonotype appeared many times. The chain has TRBV5-5 and TRBJ1-4; TRBD1 matches 7 bases. With V trimmed by 6 bases and J by 7 bases, 9 bases remained unmatched. The CDR3 contains 14 residues. Per the germline V gene, CDR1 is SGHKS and CDR2 is YYEKEE (reference sequence). The CDR3 bases are TGTGCCAGCAACAGACAGGGTGGTAGTGAAAAACTGTTTTTT. Translating it yields CASNRQGGSEKLFF.

V gene TRBV9 combines with J gene TRBJ1-2; TRBD1 is a possible D gene (5 bases). Deletions cut 0 bases from V and 0 bases from J, with 9 bases between. CDR1 is SGDLS and CDR2 is YYNGEE in the germline V gene. CDR3 length equals 15 residues. As DNA, the CDR3 is TGTGCCAGCAGCGTAGAGGCGGGGCCTAACTATGGCTACACCTTC. Translated, it gives CASSVEAGPNYGYTF.

This chain connects TRBV3-1 to TRBJ2-3, with TRBD2 matching 10 bases. Unmatched junction bases numbered 0, after V lost 0 bases and J lost 3 bases. Germline lookup yields CDR1 LGHDT and CDR2 YNNKEL (reference sequence). There are 15 residues in the CDR3. CDR3 nucleotides: TGTGCCAGCAGCCAAGAAGCGGGAGGGACAGATACGCAGTATTTT. The encoded protein is CASSQEAGGTDTQYF.

The chain recombines TRBV12-3 or TRBV12-4 with TRBJ1-1; D is uncertain. V gave up 4 bases and J gave up 3 bases, with 18 bases separating them. This CDR3 comprises 16 residues. The CDR3 protein is CASSSYSSGVDTEAFF. In DNA, the CDR3 is TGTGCCAGCAGTTCTTACTCCAGCGGGGTGGACACTGAAGCTTTCTTT.

The CDR3 coding sequence is TGTGCCATCAGTGAGAGGACCCTTGGCACTGAAGCTTTCTTT. Residues: CAISERTLGTEAFF. The chain employs TRBV10-3 and TRBJ1-1, with D uncertain. The V gene's germline CDR1 is ENHRY and CDR2 SYGVKD. The CDR3 length is 14 residues. Trimming removed 2 bases at V and 4 bases at J, with 11 bases between.

This clonotype appeared a few times. This chain joins TRBV2 and TRBJ1-5, with TRBD1 identical over 9 bases. CDR1 is SNHLY and CDR2 is FYNNEI in the germline V gene. V shed 6 bases and J 6 bases; nucleotides not matched to a gene: 3. This CDR3 comprises 13 residues. As DNA, the CDR3 is TGTGCCAGCAGACAGGGGGCGCTTCAGCCCCAGCATTTT. It is translated as CASRQGALQPQHF.

This clonotype has only one observation. Written as DNA, the CDR3 is TGCAGTGCAGACCGGACAGGGGGAGGCGAGCAGTACTTC. Translation: CSADRTGGGEQYF. The V call is TRBV20-1, the J call TRBJ2-7; the match to TRBD1 covers 10 bases. V lost 6 bases, J lost 6 bases, and 8 bases stayed unmatched. This CDR3 is built from 13 residues. Per germline, CDR1 DFQATT and CDR2 SNEGSKA (reference sequence).

This clonotype was seen only a few times. V gene TRBV20-1 combines with J gene TRBJ2-1, with 10 bases aligning to TRBD2. The CDR3 totals 14 residues. CDR1 is DFQATT, CDR2 SNEGSKA, per germline (reference sequence). Losses at the gene ends were 0 bases for V and 12 bases for J; bases not matched to a gene: 8. In DNA, the CDR3 is TGCAGTGCTAGAGACCCATCCGGACTAGCGGCGCAGTTCTTC. It specifies CSARDPSGLAAQFF.

This clonotype was picked up a small number of times. V and J are TRBV4-3 and TRBJ2-3; D is unresolved. V was shortened by 0 bases and J by 5 bases, with 6 bases between the two germline ends. The germline gives CDR1 LGHNA, CDR2 YSLEER. CDR3 length equals 13 residues. CDR3 coding DNA: TGCGCCAGCAGCCAAGATTCGGGAGATACGCAGTATTTT. It yields the protein CASSQDSGDTQYF.

The gene calls are TRBV12-3 or TRBV12-4 and TRBJ1-4, with D unclear. Trimming pared 5 bases from V and 0 bases from J, leaving 7 bases between. The CDR3 has 14 residues. This chain's CDR3 is CASSRAATNEKLFF. The CDR3 DNA follows: TGTGCCAGCAGTCGGGCCGCAACTAATGAAAAACTGTTTTTT.